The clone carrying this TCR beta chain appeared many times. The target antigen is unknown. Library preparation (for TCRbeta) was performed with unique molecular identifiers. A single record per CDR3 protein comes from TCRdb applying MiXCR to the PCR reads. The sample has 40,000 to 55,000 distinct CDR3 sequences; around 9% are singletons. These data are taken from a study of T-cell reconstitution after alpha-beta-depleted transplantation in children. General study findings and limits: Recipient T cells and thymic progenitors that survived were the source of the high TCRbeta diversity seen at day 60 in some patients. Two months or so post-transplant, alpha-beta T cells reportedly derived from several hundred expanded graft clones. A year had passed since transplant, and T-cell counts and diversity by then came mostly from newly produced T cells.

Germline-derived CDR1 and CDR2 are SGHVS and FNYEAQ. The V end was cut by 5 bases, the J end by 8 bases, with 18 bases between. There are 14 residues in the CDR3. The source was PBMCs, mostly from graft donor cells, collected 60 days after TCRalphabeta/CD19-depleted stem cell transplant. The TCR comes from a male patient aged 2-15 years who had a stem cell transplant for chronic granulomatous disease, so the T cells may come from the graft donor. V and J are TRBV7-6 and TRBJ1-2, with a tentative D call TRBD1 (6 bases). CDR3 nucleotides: TGTGCCAGCAGCCAATTGGGGCAGGGGTCCGGCTACACCTTC. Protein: CASSQLGQGSGYTF.